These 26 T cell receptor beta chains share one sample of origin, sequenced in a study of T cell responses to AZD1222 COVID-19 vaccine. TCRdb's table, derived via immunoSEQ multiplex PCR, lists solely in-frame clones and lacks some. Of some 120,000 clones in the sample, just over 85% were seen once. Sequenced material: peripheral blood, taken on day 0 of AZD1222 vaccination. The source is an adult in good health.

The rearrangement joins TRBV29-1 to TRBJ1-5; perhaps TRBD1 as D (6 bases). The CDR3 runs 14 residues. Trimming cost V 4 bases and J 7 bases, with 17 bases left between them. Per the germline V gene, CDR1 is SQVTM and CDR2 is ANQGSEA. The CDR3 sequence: CSVVVGGFGQPQHF. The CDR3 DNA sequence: TGCAGCGTTGTTGTGGGGGGCTTCGGGCAGCCCCAGCATTTT.

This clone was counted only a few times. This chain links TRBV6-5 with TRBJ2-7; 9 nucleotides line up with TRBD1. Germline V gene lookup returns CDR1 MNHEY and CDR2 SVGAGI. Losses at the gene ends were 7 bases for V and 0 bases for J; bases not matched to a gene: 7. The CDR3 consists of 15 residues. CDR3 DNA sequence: TGTGCCAGCAAAACAGGGGGCTCAAGCTCCTACGAGCAGTACTTC. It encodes CASKTGGSSSYEQYF.

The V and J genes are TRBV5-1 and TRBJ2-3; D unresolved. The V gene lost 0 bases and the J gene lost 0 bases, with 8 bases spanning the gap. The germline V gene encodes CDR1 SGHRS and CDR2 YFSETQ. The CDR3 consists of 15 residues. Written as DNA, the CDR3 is TGCGCCAGCAGCTTGGCCGATTCTAGCACAGATACGCAGTATTTT. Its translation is CASSLADSSTDTQYF.

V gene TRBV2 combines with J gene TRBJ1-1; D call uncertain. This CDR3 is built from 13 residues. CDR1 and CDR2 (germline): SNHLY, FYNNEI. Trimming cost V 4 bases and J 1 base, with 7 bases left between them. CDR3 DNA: TGTGCCAGCAGTGCTAGGACGAACACTGAAGCTTTCTTT. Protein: CASSARTNTEAFF.

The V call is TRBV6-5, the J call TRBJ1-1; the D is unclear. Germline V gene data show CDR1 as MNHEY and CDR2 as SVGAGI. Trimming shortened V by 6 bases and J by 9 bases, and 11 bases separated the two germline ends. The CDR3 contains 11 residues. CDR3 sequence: CASSHGSQAFF. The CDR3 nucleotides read TGTGCCAGCAGCCACGGGTCTCAAGCTTTCTTT.

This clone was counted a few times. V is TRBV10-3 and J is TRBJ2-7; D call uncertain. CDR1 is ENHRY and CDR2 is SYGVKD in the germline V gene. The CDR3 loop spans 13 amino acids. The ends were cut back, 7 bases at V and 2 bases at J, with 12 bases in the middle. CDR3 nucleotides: TGTGCCATCAAGAGCCCAAGTGCCTACGAGCAGTACTTC. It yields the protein CAIKSPSAYEQYF.

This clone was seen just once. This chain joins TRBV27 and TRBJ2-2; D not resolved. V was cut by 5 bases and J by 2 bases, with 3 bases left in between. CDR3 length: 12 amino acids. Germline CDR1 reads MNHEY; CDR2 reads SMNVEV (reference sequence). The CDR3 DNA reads TGTGCCAGCAGTCGCAACACCGGGGAGCTGTTTTTT. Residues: CASSRNTGELFF.

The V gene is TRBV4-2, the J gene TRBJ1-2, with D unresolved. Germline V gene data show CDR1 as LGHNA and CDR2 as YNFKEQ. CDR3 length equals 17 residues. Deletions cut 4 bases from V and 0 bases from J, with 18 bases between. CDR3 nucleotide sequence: TGTGCCAGCAGCCCATCCTACTCTGTAGGGACTAACTATGGCTACACCTTC. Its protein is CASSPSYSVGTNYGYTF.

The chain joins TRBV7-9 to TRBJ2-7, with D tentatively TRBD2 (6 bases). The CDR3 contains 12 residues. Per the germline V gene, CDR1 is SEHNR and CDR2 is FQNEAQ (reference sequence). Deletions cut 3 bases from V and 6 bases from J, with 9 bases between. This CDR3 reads CASSFGGPEQYF. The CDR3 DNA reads TGTGCCAGCAGCTTCGGGGGACCCGAGCAGTACTTC.

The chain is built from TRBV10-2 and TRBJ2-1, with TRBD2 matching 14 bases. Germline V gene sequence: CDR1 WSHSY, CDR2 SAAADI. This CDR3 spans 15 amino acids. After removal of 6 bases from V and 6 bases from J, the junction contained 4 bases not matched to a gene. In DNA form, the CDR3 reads TGCGCCAGCAGATCCGGGACTAGCGGGAGCAATGAGCAGTTCTTC. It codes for CASRSGTSGSNEQFF.

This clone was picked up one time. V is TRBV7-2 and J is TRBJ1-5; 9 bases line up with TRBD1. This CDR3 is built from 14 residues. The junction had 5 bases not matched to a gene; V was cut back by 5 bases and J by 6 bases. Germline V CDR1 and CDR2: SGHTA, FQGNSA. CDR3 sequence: CASSLQGASQPQHF. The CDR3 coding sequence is TGTGCCAGCAGCCTACAGGGGGCGTCTCAGCCCCAGCATTTT.

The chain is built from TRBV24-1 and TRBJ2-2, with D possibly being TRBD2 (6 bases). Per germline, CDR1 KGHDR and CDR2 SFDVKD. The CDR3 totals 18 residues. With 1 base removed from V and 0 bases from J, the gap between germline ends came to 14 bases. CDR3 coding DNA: TGTGCCACCAGTGATTTCGCGGGGCGCGGGCCGAACACCGGGGAGCTGTTTTTT. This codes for CATSDFAGRGPNTGELFF.

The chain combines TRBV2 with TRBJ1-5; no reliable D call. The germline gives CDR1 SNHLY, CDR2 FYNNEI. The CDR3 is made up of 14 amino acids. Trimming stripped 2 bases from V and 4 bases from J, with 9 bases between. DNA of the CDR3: TGTGCCAGCAGTGAAAAGGGCGGAAATCAGCCCCAGCATTTT. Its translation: CASSEKGGNQPQHF.

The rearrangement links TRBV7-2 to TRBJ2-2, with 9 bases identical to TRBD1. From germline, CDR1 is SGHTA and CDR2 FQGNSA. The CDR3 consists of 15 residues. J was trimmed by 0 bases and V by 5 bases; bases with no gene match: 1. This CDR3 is CASSHRGPNTGELFF. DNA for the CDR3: TGTGCCAGCAGCCACAGGGGGCCGAACACCGGGGAGCTGTTTTTT.

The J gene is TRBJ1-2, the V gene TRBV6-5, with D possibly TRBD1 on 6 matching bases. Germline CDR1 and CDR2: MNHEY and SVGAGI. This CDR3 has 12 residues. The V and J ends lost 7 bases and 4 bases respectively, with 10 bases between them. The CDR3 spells CASKDSLYGYTF. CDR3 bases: TGTGCCAGCAAGGACAGCCTCTATGGCTACACCTTC.

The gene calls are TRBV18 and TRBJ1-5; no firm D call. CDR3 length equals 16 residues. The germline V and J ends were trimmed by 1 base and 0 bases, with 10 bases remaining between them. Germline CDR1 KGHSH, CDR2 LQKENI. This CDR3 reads CASSPQGTGSNQPQHF. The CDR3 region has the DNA TGTGCCAGCTCACCACAGGGCACGGGTAGCAATCAGCCCCAGCATTTT.

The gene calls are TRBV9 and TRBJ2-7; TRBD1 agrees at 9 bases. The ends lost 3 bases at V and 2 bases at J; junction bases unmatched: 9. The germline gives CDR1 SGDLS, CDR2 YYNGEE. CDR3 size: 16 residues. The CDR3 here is CASSGLGTGHPYEQYF. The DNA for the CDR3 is TGTGCCAGCAGCGGGCTGGGGACAGGGCATCCCTACGAGCAGTACTTC.

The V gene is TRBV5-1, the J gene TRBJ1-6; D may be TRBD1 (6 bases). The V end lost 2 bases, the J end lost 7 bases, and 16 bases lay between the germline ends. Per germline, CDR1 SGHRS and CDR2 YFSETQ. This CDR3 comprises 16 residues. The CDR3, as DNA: TGCGCCAGCAGCTTTGGCTTAACGGGACAAAATTCACCCCTCCACTTT. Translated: CASSFGLTGQNSPLHF.

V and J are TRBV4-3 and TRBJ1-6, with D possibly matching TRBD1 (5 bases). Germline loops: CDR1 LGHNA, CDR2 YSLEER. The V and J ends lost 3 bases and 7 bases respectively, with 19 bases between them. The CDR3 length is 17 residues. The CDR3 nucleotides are TGCGCCAGCAGCCAGGACCCAGGGAAACTGGGGAATTCACCCCTCCACTTT. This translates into CASSQDPGKLGNSPLHF.

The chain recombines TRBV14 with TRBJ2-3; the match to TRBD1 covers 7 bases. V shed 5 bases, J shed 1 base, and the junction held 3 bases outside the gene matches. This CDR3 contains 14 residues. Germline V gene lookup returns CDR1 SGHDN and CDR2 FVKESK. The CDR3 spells CASSRDRGTDTQYF. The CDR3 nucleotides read TGTGCCAGCAGCAGGGACAGAGGCACAGATACGCAGTATTTT. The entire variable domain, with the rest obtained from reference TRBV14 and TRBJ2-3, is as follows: EAGVTQFPSHSVIEKGQTVTLRCDPISGHDNLYWYRRVMGKEIKFLLHFVKESKQDESGMPNNRFLAERTGGTYSTLKVQPAELEDSGVYFCASSRDRGTDTQYFGPGTRLTVL.

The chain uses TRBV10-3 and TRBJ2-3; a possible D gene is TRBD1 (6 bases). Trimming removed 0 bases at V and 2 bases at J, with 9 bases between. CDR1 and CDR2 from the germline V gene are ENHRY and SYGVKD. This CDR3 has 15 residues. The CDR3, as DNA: TGTGCCATCAGTGAGTCTCCAGGGGACACAGATACGCAGTATTTT. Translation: CAISESPGDTDTQYF.

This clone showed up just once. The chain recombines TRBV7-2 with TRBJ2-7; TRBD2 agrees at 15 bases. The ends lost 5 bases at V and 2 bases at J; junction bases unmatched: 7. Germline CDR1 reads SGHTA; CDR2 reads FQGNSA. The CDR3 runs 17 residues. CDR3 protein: CASSVGLAGGNAYEQYF. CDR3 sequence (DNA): TGTGCCAGCAGCGTGGGACTAGCGGGGGGCAACGCCTACGAGCAGTACTTC.

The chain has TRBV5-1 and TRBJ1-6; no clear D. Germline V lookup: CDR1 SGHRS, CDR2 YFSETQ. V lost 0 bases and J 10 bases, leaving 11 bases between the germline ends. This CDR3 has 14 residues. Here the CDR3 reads CASSLAYTGSPLHF. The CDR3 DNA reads TGCGCCAGCAGCTTGGCCTACACCGGGTCACCCCTCCACTTT.

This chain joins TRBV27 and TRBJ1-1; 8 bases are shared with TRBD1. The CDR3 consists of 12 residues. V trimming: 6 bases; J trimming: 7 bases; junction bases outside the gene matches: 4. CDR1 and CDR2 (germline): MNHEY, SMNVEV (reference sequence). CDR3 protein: CASSPTGVEAFF. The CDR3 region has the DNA TGTGCCAGCAGCCCGACAGGGGTTGAAGCTTTCTTT.

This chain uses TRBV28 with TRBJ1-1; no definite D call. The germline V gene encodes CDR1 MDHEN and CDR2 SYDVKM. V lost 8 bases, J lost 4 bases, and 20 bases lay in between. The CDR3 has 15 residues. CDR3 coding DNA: TGTGCCAGCCTCCCCCAGATATTTATTGCCACTGAAGCTTTCTTT. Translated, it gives CASLPQIFIATEAFF.

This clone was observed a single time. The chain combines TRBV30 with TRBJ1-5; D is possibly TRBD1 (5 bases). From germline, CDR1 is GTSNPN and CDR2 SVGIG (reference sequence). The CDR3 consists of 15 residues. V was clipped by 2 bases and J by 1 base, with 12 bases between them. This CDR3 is CAWSQPGRSNQPQHF. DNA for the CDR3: TGTGCCTGGAGTCAACCGGGACGGAGCAATCAGCCCCAGCATTTT.